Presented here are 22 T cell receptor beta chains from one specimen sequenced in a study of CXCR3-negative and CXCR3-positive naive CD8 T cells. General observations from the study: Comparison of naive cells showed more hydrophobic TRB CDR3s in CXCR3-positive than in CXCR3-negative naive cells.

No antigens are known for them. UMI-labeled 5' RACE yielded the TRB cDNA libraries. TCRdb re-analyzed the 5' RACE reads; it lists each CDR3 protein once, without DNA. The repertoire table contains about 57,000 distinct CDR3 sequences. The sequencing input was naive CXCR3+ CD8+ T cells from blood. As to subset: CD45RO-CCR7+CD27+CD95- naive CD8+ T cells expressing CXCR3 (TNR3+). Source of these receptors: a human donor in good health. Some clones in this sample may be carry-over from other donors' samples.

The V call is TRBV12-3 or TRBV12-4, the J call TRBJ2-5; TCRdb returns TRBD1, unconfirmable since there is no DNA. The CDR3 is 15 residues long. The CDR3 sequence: CASSFPGQGWETQYF.

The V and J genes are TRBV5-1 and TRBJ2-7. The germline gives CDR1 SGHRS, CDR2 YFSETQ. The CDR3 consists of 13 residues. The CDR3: CASSSLTPNEQYF.

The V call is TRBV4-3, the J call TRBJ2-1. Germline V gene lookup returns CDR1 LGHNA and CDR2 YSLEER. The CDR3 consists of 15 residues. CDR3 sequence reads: CASSQDGSWYNEQFF.

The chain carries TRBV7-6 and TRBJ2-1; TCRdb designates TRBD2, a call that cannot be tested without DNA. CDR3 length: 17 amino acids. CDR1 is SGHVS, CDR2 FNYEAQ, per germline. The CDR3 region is CARKLTSSGGPYNEQFF.

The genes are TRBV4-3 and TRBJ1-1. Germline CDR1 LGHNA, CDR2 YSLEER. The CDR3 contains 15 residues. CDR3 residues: CASSLGTTLNTESFF.

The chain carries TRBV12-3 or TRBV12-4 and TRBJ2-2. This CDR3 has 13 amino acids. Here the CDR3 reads CASSTDGTGELFF.

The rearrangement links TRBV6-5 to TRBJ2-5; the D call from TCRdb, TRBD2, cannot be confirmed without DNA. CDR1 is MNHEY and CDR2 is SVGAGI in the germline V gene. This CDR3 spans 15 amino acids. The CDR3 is CASSYSSAGQETQYF.

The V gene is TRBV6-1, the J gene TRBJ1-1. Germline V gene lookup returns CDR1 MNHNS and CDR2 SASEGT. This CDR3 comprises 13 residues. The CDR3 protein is CASSEAENTEAFF.

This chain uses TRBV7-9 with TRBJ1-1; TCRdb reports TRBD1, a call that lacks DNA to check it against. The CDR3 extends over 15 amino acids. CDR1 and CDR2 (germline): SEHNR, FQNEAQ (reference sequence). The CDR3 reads CASSLNRGLRTEAFF.

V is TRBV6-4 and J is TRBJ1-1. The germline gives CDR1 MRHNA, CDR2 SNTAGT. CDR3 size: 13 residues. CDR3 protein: CASSFEGNTEAFF.

The CDR3: CASSTRDRGQETQYF. The chain is built from TRBV7-2 and TRBJ2-5; TCRdb reports TRBD1, a call that lacks DNA to check it against. Per the germline V gene, CDR1 is SGHTA and CDR2 is FQGNSA. The CDR3 is made up of 15 amino acids.

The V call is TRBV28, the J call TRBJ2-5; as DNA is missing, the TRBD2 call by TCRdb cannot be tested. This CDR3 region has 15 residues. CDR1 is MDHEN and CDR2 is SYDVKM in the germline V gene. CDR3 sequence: CASSFFTSGVKTQYF.

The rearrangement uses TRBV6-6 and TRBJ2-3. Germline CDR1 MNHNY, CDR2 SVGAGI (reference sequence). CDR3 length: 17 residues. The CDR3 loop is CASSYSQGPAYVNTQYF.

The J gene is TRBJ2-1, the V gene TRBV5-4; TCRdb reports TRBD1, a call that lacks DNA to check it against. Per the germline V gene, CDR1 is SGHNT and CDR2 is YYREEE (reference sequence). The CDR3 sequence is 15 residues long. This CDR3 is CASSLDQAGAPEQFF.

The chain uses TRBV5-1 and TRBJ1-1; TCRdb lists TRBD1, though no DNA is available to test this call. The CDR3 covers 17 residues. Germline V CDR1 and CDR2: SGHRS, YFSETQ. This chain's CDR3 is CASSLEPPGFDRAEAFF. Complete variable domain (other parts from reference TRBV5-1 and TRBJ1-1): KAGVTQTPRYLIKTRGQQVTLSCSPISGHRSVSWYQQTPGQGLQFLFEYFSETQRNKGNFPGRFSGRQFSNSRSEMNVSTLELGDSALYLCASSLEPPGFDRAEAFFGQGTRLTVV.

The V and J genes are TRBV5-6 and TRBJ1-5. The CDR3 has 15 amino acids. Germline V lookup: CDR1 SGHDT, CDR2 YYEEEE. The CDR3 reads CASSLAGYSNQPQHF.

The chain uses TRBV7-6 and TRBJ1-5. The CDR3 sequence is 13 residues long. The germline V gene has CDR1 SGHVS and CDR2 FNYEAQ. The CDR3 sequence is CASSSSDNQPQHF.

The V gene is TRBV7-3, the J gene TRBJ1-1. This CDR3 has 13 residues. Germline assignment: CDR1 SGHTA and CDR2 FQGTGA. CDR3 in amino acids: CASSSWENTEAFF.

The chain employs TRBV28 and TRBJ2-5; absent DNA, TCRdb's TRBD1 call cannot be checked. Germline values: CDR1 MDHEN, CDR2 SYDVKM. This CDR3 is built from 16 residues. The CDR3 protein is CASSLRLYIEGETQYF. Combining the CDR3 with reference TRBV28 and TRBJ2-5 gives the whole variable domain DVKVTQSSRYLVKRTGEKVFLECVQDMDHENMFWYRQDPGLGLRLIYFSYDVKMKEKGDIPEGYSVSREKKERFSLILESASTNQTSMYLCASSLRLYIEGETQYFGPGTRLLVL.

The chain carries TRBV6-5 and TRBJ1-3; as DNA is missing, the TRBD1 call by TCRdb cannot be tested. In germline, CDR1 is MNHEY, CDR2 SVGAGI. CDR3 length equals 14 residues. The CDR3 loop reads CASSPQGAGNTIYF.

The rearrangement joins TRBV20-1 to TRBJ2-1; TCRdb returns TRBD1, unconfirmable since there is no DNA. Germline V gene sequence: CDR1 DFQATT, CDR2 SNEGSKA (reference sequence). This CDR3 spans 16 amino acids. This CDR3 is CSAGDLGGHSYNEQFF.

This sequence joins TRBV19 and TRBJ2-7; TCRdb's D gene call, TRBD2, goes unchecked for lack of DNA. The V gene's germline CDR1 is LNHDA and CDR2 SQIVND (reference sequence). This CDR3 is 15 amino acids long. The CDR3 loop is CASSASGDSSYEQYF.